The source of this T cell receptor (beta chain) is a study of beta chain features in type 1 diabetes. The study reverse transcribed the entire isolated RNA, so it sequenced expressed TCRB transcripts. The data were produced by immunoSEQ multiplex PCR, yet TCRdb's version contains in-frame clones alone and is incomplete. Of 130,000 to 150,000 clones detected, 10% appear once; the ten largest clones hold under 1.5%. CDR3 size: 11 residues. Germline CDR1 and CDR2: SNHLY and FYNNEI. Cell sorting via CD45RO/CCR7/CD25/CD127/CD95/CD27 was performed to obtain CD4+ naive, central memory, regulatory and stem cell-like memory cells. A few counts support this clone. Its specificity is unknown. One end of the junction is discordant with germline, which a read error may explain. Whole-study findings and limits: Patients' naive, central memory and Treg TCRB repertoires seemed closer to one another than those of healthy donors. In type 1 diabetes patients, VDJ junctions had fewer insertions; deletions at these junctions were more frequent.

V gene TRBV2 combines with J gene TRBJ1-2; tentatively, D is TRBD1 (6 bases). This receptor was obtained from a man aged 18 to 30 in good health. Sample: naive CD4+ T cells from blood. DNA of the CDR3: TGTGCCAGCACCATCTCCGAGGACAGCTACTTC. Encoded protein: CASTISEDSYF. The full variable domain, completed using reference TRBV2 and TRBJ1-2, is EPEVTQTPSHQVTQMGQEVILRCVPISNHLYFYWYRQILGQKVEFLVSFYNNEISEKSEIFDDQFSVERPDGSNFTLKIRSTKLEDSAMYFCASTISEDSYFGSGTRLTVV.